This entry features one TCR beta chain sequence. Antigen unknown. This sample was taken from a study of identical twins. Germline V CDR1 and CDR2: MNHNS, SASEGT. CDR3 length: 10 amino acids. Template switching supplied a universal primer site; unique molecular identifiers were carried on the cDNA. TCRdb independently ran MiXCR on the 5' RACE reads; one entry per CDR3 protein. The table has about 520,000 distinct CDR3 sequences, around 20% seen once. Study-wide findings and caveats: Among monozygotic twins, out-of-frame TCR alpha sharing exceeded what models predicted.

The sample was also linked to a second study, of T cells expressing NK-cell markers. That report adds: From sorted CD3+CD56+NKG2C+, CD3+CD56+NKG2C- and CD3+CD56-NKG2C+ T cells came the TCR beta repertoires.

Sequenced material: CD4+ T cells sorted from blood. The origin of this receptor is a woman between 18 and 29 years old in good health. This chain uses TRBV6-1 with TRBJ2-5; D call uncertain. CDR3 sequence reads: CVAWEETQYF. The CDR3, as DNA: TGTGTTGCATGGGAAGAGACCCAGTACTTC.